This T cell receptor (beta chain) was documented in a study of radiotherapy plus CTLA-4 blockade in lung cancer. Study results and limitations: Together with interferon-beta, which increased in serum after radiation, early dynamic changes in blood T cell clones were reportedly the best predictors of response. Clones of tumor-derived TCRs expanded in blood after radiotherapy plus ipilimumab.

Germline lookup yields CDR1 SQVTM and CDR2 ANQGSEA. The V end lost 0 bases, the J end lost 5 bases, and 7 bases lay between the germline ends. CDR3 length: 12 amino acids. CTLA-4 blockade with ipilimumab, together with focal radiation, was given to patients with chemo-refractory metastatic non-small-cell lung cancer. As to this clone: The antigen is not known.

Here immunoSEQ multiplex PCR was the method, and the copy in TCRdb shows in-frame clones only, minus some. In the table there are 65,000 to 85,000 clones, under 75% of which are singletons. The sample here was peripheral blood, taken from a patient treated with radiotherapy plus ipilimumab. This receptor was identified in a human donor with non-small cell lung cancer whose response to radiotherapy plus ipilimumab could not be evaluated. The chain couples TRBV29-1 to TRBJ2-5; no clear D. The CDR3 DNA reads as TGCAGCGTTGAAGATCACACGGAGACCCAGTACTTC. It specifies CSVEDHTETQYF.